The 7 T cell receptor beta chains below were found in one sample sequenced in a study of cytomegalovirus exposure and HLA in healthy donors (dated by TCRdb to 2017 to 2019). The library was made by the immunoSEQ multiplex PCR assay. A mixture of 60 forward primers for TCR Vbeta segments and 13 reverse primers for TCR Jbeta segments was used in the multiplex PCR. Entries here come from immuneACCESS through TCRdb and include only in-frame sequences with V and J called. Some clones fail to appear in such tables; in the studies checked, an unresolved V gene covers under half of the shortfall, and the cause of the remainder is unknown. This sample has 140,000 or so clones in its table, and approximately 80% of those were observed once. The ten largest account for 2.4% of the sample. Material for sequencing was PBMCs. These receptors were taken from a woman aged 18 to 35 in good health and CMV-seropositive.

The rearrangement links TRBV6-1 to TRBJ2-4; possible D gene TRBD1, 7 bases. Trimming left V 2 bases short and J 0 bases short, with 20 bases between. From germline, CDR1 is MNHNS and CDR2 SASEGT. This CDR3 has 19 residues. The CDR3 reads CASSEWAGGGGQAKNIQYF. The CDR3 bases are TGTGCCAGCAGTGAATGGGCAGGGGGTGGGGGGCAAGCCAAAAACATTCAGTACTTC.

The chain couples TRBV6-5 to TRBJ1-2, with TRBD1 matching 8 bases. With V trimmed by 1 base and J by 6 bases, 7 bases remained unmatched. The CDR3 length is 15 residues. Germline lookup yields CDR1 MNHEY and CDR2 SVGAGI. This chain's CDR3 is CASSYFQGALDGYTF. CDR3 sequence (DNA): TGTGCCAGCAGTTACTTCCAGGGGGCGCTTGATGGCTACACCTTC.

The gene calls are TRBV6-1 and TRBJ1-6, with 9 bases matching TRBD1. The CDR3 has 13 residues. Losses at the gene ends were 8 bases for V and 10 bases for J; bases not matched to a gene: 6. The germline CDR1 and CDR2 sequences are MNHNS and SASEGT. CDR3 DNA sequence: TGTGCCAGCGGACAGGGGCCGGCCTCACCCCTCCACTTT. Translation gives CASGQGPASPLHF.

The rearrangement links TRBV20-1 to TRBJ1-1, with TRBD1 as a possible D gene (5 bases). The CDR3 has 11 amino acids. Germline-derived CDR1 and CDR2 are DFQATT and SNEGSKA (reference sequence). V lost 6 bases, J lost 6 bases, and 11 bases lay in between. The CDR3 nucleotides are TGCAGTGCCCCGGGGGTGTCTGAAGCTTTCTTT. It is translated as CSAPGVSEAFF.

V usage is TRBV21-1 and J usage is TRBJ1-2; TRBD1 is the table's D call and was not checked against the DNA. TRBV21-1 is marked as a pseudogene. This CDR3 comprises 13 residues. The CDR3 DNA follows: TGTGCCAGCAGCAAAGTGGACAGAGGCGGCTACACCTTC. It is translated as CASSKVDRGGYTF.

The genes are TRBV11-2 and TRBJ2-5; maybe TRBD1 (6 bases). The CDR3 sequence is 15 residues long. Germline values: CDR1 SGHAT, CDR2 FQNNGV. Trimming pared 4 bases from V and 0 bases from J, leaving 12 bases between. Written as DNA, the CDR3 is TGTGCCAGCAGCTCCCTCCAGGGGTACCAAGAGACCCAGTACTTC. Translated: CASSSLQGYQETQYF.

The chain carries TRBV27 and TRBJ2-3; 8 bases are shared with TRBD1. V lost 5 bases, J lost 4 bases, and 11 bases stayed unmatched. The CDR3 has 16 amino acids. Per germline, CDR1 MNHEY and CDR2 SMNVEV (reference sequence). DNA for the CDR3: TGTGCCAGCAGTCAGCCTTGGACAGGGCGGGCAGATACGCAGTATTTT. Residues: CASSQPWTGRADTQYF.